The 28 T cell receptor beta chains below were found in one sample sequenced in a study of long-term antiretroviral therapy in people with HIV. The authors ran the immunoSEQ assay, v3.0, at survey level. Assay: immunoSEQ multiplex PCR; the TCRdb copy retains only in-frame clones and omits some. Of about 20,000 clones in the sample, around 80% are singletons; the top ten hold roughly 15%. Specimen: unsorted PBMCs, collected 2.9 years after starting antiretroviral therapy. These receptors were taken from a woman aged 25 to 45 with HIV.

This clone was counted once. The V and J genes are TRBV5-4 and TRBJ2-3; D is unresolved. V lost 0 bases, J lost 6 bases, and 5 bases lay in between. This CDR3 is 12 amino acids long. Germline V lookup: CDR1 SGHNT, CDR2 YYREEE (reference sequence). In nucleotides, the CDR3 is TGTGCCAGCAGCTTGGATAGGGATACGCAGTATTTT. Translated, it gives CASSLDRDTQYF.

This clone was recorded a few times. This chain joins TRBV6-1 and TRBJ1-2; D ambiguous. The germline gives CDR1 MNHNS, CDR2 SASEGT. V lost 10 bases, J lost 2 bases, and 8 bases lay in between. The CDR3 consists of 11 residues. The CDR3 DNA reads TGTGCCACCGAGGACAACTATGGCTACACCTTC. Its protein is CATEDNYGYTF.

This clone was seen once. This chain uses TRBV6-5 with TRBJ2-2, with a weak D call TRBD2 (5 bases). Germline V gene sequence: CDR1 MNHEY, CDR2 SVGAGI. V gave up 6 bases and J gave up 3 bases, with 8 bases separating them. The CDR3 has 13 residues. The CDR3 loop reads CASRTGDTGELFF. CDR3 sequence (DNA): TGTGCCAGCAGGACCGGGGACACCGGGGAGCTGTTTTTT.

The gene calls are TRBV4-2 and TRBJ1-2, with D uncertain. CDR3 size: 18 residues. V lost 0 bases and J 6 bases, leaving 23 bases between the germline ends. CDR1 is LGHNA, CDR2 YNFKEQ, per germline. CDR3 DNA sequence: TGTGCCAGCAGCCAAGATCTTCGGGGAATAAGGGTATCGGATGGCTACACCTTC. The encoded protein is CASSQDLRGIRVSDGYTF.

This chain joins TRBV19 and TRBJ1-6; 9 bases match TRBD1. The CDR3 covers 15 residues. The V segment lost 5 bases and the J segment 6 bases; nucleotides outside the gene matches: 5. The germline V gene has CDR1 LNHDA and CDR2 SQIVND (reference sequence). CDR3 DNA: TGTGCCAGTAGTGACCTGGACAGGGGTAATTCACCCCTCCACTTT. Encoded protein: CASSDLDRGNSPLHF.

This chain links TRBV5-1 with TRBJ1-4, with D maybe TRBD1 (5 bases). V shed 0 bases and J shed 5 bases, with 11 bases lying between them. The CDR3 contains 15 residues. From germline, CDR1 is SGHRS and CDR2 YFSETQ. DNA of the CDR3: TGCGCCAGCAGCTTGGGGGGCAGGACGAATGAAAAACTGTTTTTT. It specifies CASSLGGRTNEKLFF.

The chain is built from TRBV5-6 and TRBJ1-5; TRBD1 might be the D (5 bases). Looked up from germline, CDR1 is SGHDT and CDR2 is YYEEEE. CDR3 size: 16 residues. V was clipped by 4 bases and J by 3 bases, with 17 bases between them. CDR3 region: CASSVGYSGANQPQHF. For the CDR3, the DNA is TGTGCCAGCAGCGTAGGATATTCCGGGGCCAATCAGCCCCAGCATTTT. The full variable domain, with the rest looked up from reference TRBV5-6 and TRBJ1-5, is DAGVTQSPTHLIKTRGQQVTLRCSPKSGHDTVSWYQQALGQGPQFIFQYYEEEERQRGNFPDRFSGHQFPNYSSELNVNALLLGDSALYLCASSVGYSGANQPQHFGDGTRLSIL.

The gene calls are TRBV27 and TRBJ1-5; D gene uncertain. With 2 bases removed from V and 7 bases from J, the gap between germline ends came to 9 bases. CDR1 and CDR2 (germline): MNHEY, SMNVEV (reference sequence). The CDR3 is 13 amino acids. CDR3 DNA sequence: TGTGCCAGCAGTTTAGGTGTAAGGCAGCCCCAGCATTTT. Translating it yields CASSLGVRQPQHF.

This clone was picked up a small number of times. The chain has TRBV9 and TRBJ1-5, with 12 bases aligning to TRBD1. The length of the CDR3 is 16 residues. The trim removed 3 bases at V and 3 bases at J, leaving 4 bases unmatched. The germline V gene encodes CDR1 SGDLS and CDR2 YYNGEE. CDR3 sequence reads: CASSEGQGALNQPQHF. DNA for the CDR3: TGTGCCAGCAGCGAGGGACAGGGGGCTCTCAATCAGCCCCAGCATTTT.

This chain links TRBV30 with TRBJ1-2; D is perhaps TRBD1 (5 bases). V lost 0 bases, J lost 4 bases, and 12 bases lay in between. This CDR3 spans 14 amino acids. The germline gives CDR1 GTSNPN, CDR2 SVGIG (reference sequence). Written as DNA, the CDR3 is TGTGCCTGGAGTGTCGACAGAGCCCTCTATGGCTACACCTTC. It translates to CAWSVDRALYGYTF.

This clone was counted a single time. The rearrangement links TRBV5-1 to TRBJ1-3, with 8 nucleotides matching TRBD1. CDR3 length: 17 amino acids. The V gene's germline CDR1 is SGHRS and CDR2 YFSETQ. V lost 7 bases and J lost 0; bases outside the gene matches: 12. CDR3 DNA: TGCGCCAGCCGTCCCGGGACAGGATCCAGCTCTGGAAACACCATATATTTT. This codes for CASRPGTGSSSGNTIYF.

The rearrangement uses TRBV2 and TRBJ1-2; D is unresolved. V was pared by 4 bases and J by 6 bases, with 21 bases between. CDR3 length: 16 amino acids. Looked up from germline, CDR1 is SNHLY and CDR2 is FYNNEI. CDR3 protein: CASSGTGGFAQNGYTF. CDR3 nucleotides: TGTGCCAGCAGTGGAACGGGCGGTTTCGCGCAGAATGGCTACACCTTC. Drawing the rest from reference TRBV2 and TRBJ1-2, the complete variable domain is EPEVTQTPSHQVTQMGQEVILRCVPISNHLYFYWYRQILGQKVEFLVSFYNNEISEKSEIFDDQFSVERPDGSNFTLKIRSTKLEDSAMYFCASSGTGGFAQNGYTFGSGTRLTVV.

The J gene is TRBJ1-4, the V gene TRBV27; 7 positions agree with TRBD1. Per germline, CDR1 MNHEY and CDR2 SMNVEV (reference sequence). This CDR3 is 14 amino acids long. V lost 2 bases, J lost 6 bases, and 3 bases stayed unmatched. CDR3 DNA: TGTGCCAGCAGTTTAAACAGGGGTGATGAAAAACTGTTTTTT. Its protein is CASSLNRGDEKLFF. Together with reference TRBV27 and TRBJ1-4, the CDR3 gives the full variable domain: EAQVTQNPRYLITVTGKKLTVTCSQNMNHEYMSWYRQDPGLGLRQIYYSMNVEVTDKGDVPEGYKVSRKEKRNFPLILESPSPNQTSLYFCASSLNRGDEKLFFGSGTQLSVL.

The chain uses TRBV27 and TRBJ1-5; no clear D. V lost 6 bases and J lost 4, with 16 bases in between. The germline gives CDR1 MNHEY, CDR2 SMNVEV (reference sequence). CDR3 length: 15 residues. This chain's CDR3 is CASRGGGAVNQPQHF. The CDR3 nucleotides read TGTGCCAGCAGGGGAGGCGGAGCCGTGAATCAGCCCCAGCATTTT.

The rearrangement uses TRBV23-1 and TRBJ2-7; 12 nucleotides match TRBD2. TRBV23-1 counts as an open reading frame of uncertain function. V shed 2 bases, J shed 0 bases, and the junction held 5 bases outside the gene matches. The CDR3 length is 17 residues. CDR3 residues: CASSQPWTSGVSYEQYV. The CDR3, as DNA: TGCGCCAGCAGTCAACCCTGGACTAGCGGGGTCTCCTACGAGCAGTACGTC.

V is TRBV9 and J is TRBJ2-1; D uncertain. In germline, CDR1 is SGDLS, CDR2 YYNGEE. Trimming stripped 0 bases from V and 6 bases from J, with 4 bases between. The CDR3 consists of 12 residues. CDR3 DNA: TGTGCCAGCAGCGTAGACGTCAATGAGCAGTTCTTC. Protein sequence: CASSVDVNEQFF.

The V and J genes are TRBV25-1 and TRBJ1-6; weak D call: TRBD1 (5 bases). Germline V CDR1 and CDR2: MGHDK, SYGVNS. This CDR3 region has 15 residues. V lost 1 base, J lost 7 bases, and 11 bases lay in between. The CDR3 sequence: CASSELGRVNSPLHF. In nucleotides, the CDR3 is TGTGCCAGCAGTGAATTGGGACGCGTCAATTCACCCCTCCACTTT.

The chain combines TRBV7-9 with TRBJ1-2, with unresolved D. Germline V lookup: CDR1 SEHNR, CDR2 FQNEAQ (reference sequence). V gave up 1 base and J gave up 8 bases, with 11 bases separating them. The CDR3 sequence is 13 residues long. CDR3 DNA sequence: TGTGCCAGCAGCTTAGGTGCCACGGCCGGCTACACCTTC. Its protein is CASSLGATAGYTF.

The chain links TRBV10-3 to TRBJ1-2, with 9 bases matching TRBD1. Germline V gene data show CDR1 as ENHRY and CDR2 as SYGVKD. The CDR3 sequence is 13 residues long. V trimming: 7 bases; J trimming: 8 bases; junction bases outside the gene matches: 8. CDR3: CAITTGQGRGYTF. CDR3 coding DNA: TGTGCCATCACTACGGGACAGGGACGAGGCTACACCTTC.

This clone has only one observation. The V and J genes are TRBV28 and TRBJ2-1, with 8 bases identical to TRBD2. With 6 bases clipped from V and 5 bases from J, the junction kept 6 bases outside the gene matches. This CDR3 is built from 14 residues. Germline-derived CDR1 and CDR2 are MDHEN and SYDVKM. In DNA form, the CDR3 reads TGTGCCAGCAGCCGGTCGGGGGGGAACAATGAGCAGTTCTTC. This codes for CASSRSGGNNEQFF.

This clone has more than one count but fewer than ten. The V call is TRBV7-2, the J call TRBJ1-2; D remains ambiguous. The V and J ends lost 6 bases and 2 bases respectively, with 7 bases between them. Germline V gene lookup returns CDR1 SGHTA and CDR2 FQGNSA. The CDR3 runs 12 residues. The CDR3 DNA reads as TGTGCCAGCAGGCGGTCGAACTATGGCTACACCTTC. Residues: CASRRSNYGYTF.

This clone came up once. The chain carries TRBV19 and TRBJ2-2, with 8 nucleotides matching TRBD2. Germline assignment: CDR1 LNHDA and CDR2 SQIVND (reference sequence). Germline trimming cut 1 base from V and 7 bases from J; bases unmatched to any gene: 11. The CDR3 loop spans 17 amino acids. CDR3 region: CASSIGGGTGGVGELFF. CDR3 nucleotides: TGTGCCAGTAGTATAGGAGGCGGAACGGGGGGGGTCGGGGAGCTGTTTTTT.

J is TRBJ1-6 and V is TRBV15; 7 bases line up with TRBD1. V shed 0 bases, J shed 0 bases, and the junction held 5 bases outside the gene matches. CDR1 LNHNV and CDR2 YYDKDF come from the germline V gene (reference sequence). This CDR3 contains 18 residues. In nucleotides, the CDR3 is TGTGCCACCAGCAGAGATGGGAGGGGGCGCTCCTATAATTCACCCCTCCACTTT. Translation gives CATSRDGRGRSYNSPLHF.

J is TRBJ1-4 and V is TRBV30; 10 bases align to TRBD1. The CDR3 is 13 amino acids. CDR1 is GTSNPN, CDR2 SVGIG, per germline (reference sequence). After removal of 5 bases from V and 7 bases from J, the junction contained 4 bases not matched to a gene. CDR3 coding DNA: TGTGCCTGGCAGACAGGGGGCTTTGAAAAACTGTTTTTT. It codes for CAWQTGGFEKLFF. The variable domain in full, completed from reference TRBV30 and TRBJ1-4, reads SQTIHQWPATLVQPVGSPLSLECTVEGTSNPNLYWYRQAAGRGLQLLFYSVGIGQISSEVPQNLSASRPQDRQFILSSKKLLLSDSGFYLCAWQTGGFEKLFFGSGTQLSVL.

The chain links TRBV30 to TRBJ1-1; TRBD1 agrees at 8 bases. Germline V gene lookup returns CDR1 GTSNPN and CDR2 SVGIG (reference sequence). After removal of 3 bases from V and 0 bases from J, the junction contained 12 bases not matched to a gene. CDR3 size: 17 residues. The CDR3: CAWRTRGPSALNTEAFF. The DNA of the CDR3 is TGTGCCTGGAGGACCAGGGGGCCCTCTGCTCTGAACACTGAAGCTTTCTTT.

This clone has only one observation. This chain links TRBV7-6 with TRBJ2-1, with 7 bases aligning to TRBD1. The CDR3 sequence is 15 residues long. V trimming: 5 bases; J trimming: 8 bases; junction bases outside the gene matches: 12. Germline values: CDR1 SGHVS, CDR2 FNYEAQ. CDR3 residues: CASSTRQGRFDEQFF. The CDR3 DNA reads TGTGCCAGCAGCACTCGACAGGGACGTTTCGATGAGCAGTTCTTC. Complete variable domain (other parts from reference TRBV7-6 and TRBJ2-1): GAGVSQSPRYKVTKRGQDVALRCDPISGHVSLYWYRQALGQGPEFLTYFNYEAQQDKSGLPNDRFSAERPEGSISTLTIQRTEQRDSAMYRCASSTRQGRFDEQFFGPGTRLTVL.

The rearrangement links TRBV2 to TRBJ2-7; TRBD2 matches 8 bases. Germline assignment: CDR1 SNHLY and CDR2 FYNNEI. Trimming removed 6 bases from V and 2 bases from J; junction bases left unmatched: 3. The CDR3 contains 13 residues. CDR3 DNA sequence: TGTGCCAGCAGGTCGGGGGGGGCCTACGAGCAGTACGTC. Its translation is CASRSGGAYEQYV.

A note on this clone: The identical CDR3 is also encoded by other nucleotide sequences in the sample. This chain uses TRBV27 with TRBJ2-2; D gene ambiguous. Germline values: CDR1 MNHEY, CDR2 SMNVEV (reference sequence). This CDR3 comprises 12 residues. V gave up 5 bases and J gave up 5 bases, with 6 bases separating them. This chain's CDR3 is CASSGQTGELFF. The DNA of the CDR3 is TGTGCCAGCAGTGGGCAGACCGGGGAGCTGTTTTTT.